Each of the 20 T cell receptor beta chains below was sequenced from the same sample in a study of blood T cell repertoires in COVID-19. Method: immunoSEQ multiplex PCR; TCRdb's copy keeps in-frame clones and lacks some. The table lists around 62,000 clones, about 90% of them singletons. Specimen: peripheral blood. Source of these receptors: a woman aged 55-75 years with COVID-19, enrolled during active disease.

The rearrangement joins TRBV7-8 to TRBJ2-5; perhaps TRBD1 as D (6 bases). Trimming left V 3 bases short and J 0 bases short, with 11 bases between. The CDR3 runs to 15 residues. CDR1 and CDR2 from the germline V gene are SGHVS and FQNEAQ. The DNA for the CDR3 is TGTGCCAGCAGCTTGTTCAGGGGTTACCAAGAGACCCAGTACTTC. Residues: CASSLFRGYQETQYF.

Comment on this clone: The junction departs from germline at one end; a sequencing error may be responsible. This chain links TRBV2 with TRBJ2-7; D is unclear. The CDR3 has 12 amino acids. Per the germline V gene, CDR1 is SNHLY and CDR2 is FYNNEI. The CDR3 DNA reads as TGTGCCGGCAGCTTCTCGAGAGGCGAGCAGTACTTC. Its translation is CAGSFSRGEQYF.

V and J are TRBV7-2 and TRBJ2-7; 9 bases are a match to TRBD1. The germline gives CDR1 SGHTA, CDR2 FQGNSA. The V gene end was trimmed by 2 bases and the J gene end by 6 bases; junction bases not matched to a gene: 8. The CDR3 consists of 15 residues. The CDR3 DNA is TGTGCCAGCAGCTTATCCGGGACAGGGCCCCGCGAGCAGTACTTC. Protein sequence: CASSLSGTGPREQYF. Looking up the rest from reference TRBV7-2 and TRBJ2-7 gives the full variable domain: GAGVSQSPSNKVTEKGKDVELRCDPISGHTALYWYRQSLGQGLEFLIYFQGNSAPDKSGLPSDRFSAERTGGSVSTLTIQRTQQEDSAVYLCASSLSGTGPREQYFGPGTRLTVT.

This chain joins TRBV27 and TRBJ2-7; the match to TRBD1 covers 8 bases. Germline loops: CDR1 MNHEY, CDR2 SMNVEV (reference sequence). The CDR3 runs to 14 residues. Trimming removed 5 bases from V and 1 base from J; junction bases left unmatched: 4. CDR3 nucleotide sequence: TGTGCCAGCAGTGGGGGACAGGAATCCTACGAGCAGTACTTC. Translated: CASSGGQESYEQYF.

In its sample, this clone was seen once. The chain is built from TRBV19 and TRBJ2-2; D is possibly TRBD2 (5 bases). Germline CDR1 and CDR2: LNHDA and SQIVND (reference sequence). The CDR3 is made up of 14 amino acids. Trimming shortened V by 6 bases and J by 5 bases, and 13 bases separated the two germline ends. In DNA, the CDR3 is TGTGCCAGTAGCCGACCCTCGGGGACCGGGGAGCTGTTTTTT. It codes for CASSRPSGTGELFF.

This chain links TRBV25-1 with TRBJ1-1; D is uncertain. This CDR3 contains 17 residues. Germline lookup yields CDR1 MGHDK and CDR2 SYGVNS. V gave up 1 base and J gave up 2 bases, with 17 bases separating them. CDR3 loop: CASSELSESGFNTEAFF. The CDR3 DNA sequence: TGTGCCAGCAGTGAATTATCGGAATCAGGTTTCAACACTGAAGCTTTCTTT.

V and J are TRBV11-3 and TRBJ1-1; tentatively, D is TRBD1 (5 bases). The ends were cut back, 2 bases at V and 7 bases at J, with 14 bases in the middle. This CDR3 is 14 amino acids long. Germline loops: CDR1 SGHNT, CDR2 YENEEA. The CDR3 DNA is TGTGCCAGCAGCTTAAGTATAGGACACGTTGAAGCTTTCTTT. This gives the protein CASSLSIGHVEAFF.

Turning to this clone: Other DNA sequences within the sample encode an identical CDR3. The chain combines TRBV11-2 with TRBJ2-7, with a tentative D call TRBD2 (5 bases). From germline, CDR1 is SGHAT and CDR2 FQNNGV. The CDR3 sequence is 12 residues long. Trimming took 1 base from V and 5 from J, leaving 6 bases between them. In nucleotides, the CDR3 is TGTGCCAGCAGCTTAGGGCGGGACGAGCAGTACTTC. Translated: CASSLGRDEQYF. Together with reference TRBV11-2 and TRBJ2-7, the CDR3 gives the full variable domain: EAGVAQSPRYKIIEKRQSVAFWCNPISGHATLYWYQQILGQGPKLLIQFQNNGVVDDSQLPKDRFSAERLKGVDSTLKIQPAKLEDSAVYLCASSLGRDEQYFGPGTRLTVT.

CDR3 region: CASSPPPDRTKNIQYF. The CDR3 nucleotides are TGTGCCAGCTCACCACCTCCGGACAGGACCAAAAACATTCAGTACTTC. This sequence joins TRBV18 and TRBJ2-4; 7 bases map to TRBD1. Trimming took 0 bases from V and 2 from J; bases not matched to a gene: 4. Germline CDR1 reads KGHSH; CDR2 reads LQKENI. The CDR3 loop spans 16 amino acids.

In DNA form, the CDR3 reads TGTGCCAGCAGCGTAGGAAGCTCAGGGTGGGGACTGGATACGCAGTATTTT. Its protein is CASSVGSSGWGLDTQYF. The chain combines TRBV9 with TRBJ2-3, with D tentatively TRBD2 (6 bases). The ends were cut back, 0 bases at V and 6 bases at J, with 20 bases in the middle. The germline CDR1 and CDR2 sequences are SGDLS and YYNGEE. CDR3 length equals 17 residues. Full variable domain (remainder filled in from reference TRBV9 and TRBJ2-3): DSGVTQTPKHLITATGQRVTLRCSPRSGDLSVYWYQQSLDQGLQFLIQYYNGEERAKGNILERFSAQQFPDLHSELNLSSLELGDSALYFCASSVGSSGWGLDTQYFGPGTRLTVL.

The chain's CDR3 is CASSQRGDSNEQFF. The CDR3 region has the DNA TGCGCCAGCAGCCAAAGAGGTGACAGCAATGAGCAGTTCTTC. The chain carries TRBV4-1 and TRBJ2-1, with D tentatively TRBD1 (5 bases). CDR3 length equals 14 residues. Germline V CDR1 and CDR2: MGHRA, YSYEKL. The V end lost 2 bases, the J end lost 6 bases, and 11 bases lay between the germline ends.

This clone was found a few times. The chain joins TRBV28 to TRBJ1-2, with D unresolved. V lost 3 bases to trimming and J lost 5 bases, with 10 bases between them. Per germline, CDR1 MDHEN and CDR2 SYDVKM. The length of the CDR3 is 13 residues. In DNA, the CDR3 is TGTGCCAGCAGTTTGGGCGGGGAGTATGGCTACACCTTC. The encoded protein is CASSLGGEYGYTF.

The chain uses TRBV27 and TRBJ2-1; 10 positions agree with TRBD2. The junction had 24 bases not matched to a gene; V was cut back by 3 bases and J by 7 bases. This CDR3 has 21 amino acids. Germline loops: CDR1 MNHEY, CDR2 SMNVEV (reference sequence). The CDR3 protein is CASSFLRGLRASGRNKNEQFF. In DNA form, the CDR3 reads TGTGCCAGCAGTTTTTTGAGGGGGCTAAGGGCTAGCGGGAGAAACAAGAATGAGCAGTTCTTC.

The V call is TRBV5-4, the J call TRBJ2-7, with TRBD1 matching 9 bases. CDR1 and CDR2 from the germline V gene are SGHNT and YYREEE (reference sequence). The length of the CDR3 is 15 residues. Losses at the gene ends were 3 bases for V and 4 bases for J; bases not matched to a gene: 8. Here the CDR3 reads CASSYGTGMVYEQYF. In nucleotides, the CDR3 is TGTGCCAGCAGCTATGGGACAGGGATGGTTTACGAGCAGTACTTC.

The V gene is TRBV7-2, the J gene TRBJ1-1; D not resolved. Trimming pared 5 bases from V and 0 bases from J, leaving 10 bases between. CDR1 is SGHTA and CDR2 is FQGNSA in the germline V gene. This CDR3 contains 14 residues. In DNA, the CDR3 is TGTGCCAGCAGCCCCTACAGATTGAACACTGAAGCTTTCTTT. It yields the protein CASSPYRLNTEAFF.

The genes are TRBV10-3 and TRBJ2-2; D remains unclear. Germline CDR1 is ENHRY and CDR2 is SYGVKD. Trimming took off 3 bases at V and 0 bases at J, with 11 bases between the two ends. The CDR3 is 16 residues long. CDR3 in amino acids: CAISESVATNTGELFF. In DNA, the CDR3 is TGTGCCATCAGTGAATCCGTCGCTACGAACACCGGGGAGCTGTTTTTT.

The genes are TRBV7-6 and TRBJ2-2; the match to TRBD1 covers 7 bases. Germline loops: CDR1 SGHVS, CDR2 FNYEAQ. The CDR3 contains 16 residues. The V and J ends lost 4 bases and 3 bases, in that order; junction bases with no gene match: 8. DNA of the CDR3: TGTGCCAGCAGCTATACGACAGGGACCCACACCGGGGAGCTGTTTTTT. Its protein product is CASSYTTGTHTGELFF.

This sequence joins TRBV10-3 and TRBJ2-2; TRBD1 is a possible D gene (7 bases). This CDR3 is built from 15 residues. Germline CDR1 ENHRY, CDR2 SYGVKD. Trimming shortened V by 7 bases and J by 4 bases, and 16 bases separated the two germline ends. The DNA for the CDR3 is TGTGCCATCACCGACAGGGACTTTTCCACCGGGGAGCTGTTTTTT. It codes for CAITDRDFSTGELFF.

The chain couples TRBV4-1 to TRBJ2-1; 9 bases are a match to TRBD2. CDR3 length: 16 amino acids. V dropped 4 bases and J dropped 5; count of bases not matched to a gene: 9. The germline CDR1 and CDR2 sequences are MGHRA and YSYEKL. The CDR3 reads CASSRYLAGENNEQFF. CDR3 bases: TGCGCCAGCAGCCGTTACTTAGCGGGAGAAAACAATGAGCAGTTCTTC.

The V call is TRBV2, the J call TRBJ2-7, with a possible D match to TRBD2 (5 bases). The CDR3 spans 13 residues. V was pared by 5 bases and J by 7 bases, with 15 bases between. Germline CDR1 SNHLY, CDR2 FYNNEI. The CDR3 region has the DNA TGTGCCAGCAGTCCCCTCGGCCCGGGGGAGCAGTACTTC. This gives the protein CASSPLGPGEQYF.